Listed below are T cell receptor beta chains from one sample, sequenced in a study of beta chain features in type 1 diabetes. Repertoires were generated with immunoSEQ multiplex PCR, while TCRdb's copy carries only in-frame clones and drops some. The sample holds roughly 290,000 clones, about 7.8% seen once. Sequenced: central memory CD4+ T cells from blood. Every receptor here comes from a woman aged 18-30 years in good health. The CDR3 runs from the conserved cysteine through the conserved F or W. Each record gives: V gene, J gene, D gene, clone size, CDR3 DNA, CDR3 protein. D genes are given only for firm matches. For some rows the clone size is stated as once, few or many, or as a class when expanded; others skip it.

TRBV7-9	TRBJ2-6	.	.	TGTGCCAGCAGCACCGACGGCCGGGGCCACTCTGGGGCCAACGTCCTGACTTTC	CASSTDGRGHSGANVLTF
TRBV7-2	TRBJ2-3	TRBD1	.	TGTGCCAGCAGCGTACAGGGGGCGTCAGATACGCAGTATTTT	CASSVQGASDTQYF
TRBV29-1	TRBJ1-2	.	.	TGCAGCGTTGAAGATCCGGGGATCCATGGCTACACCTTC	CSVEDPGIHGYTF
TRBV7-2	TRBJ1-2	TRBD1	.	TGTGCCAGCAGCTTAGGGGGGACAGGGAGGTTGGGTGGCTACACCTTC	CASSLGGTGRLGGYTF
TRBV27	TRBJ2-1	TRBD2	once	TGTGCCAGCAGTTTTACCGTAGGCGGGAGCTCCTACAATGAGCAGTTCTTC	CASSFTVGGSSYNEQFF
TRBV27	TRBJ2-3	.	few	TGTGCCAGCAGTTCCTGGGAGGCAGGGTCAGATACGCAGTATTTT	CASSSWEAGSDTQYF
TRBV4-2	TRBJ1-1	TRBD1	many	TGTGCCAGCAGCCAAGGCTACAGATCCCGGACAGGAGGTACGGCTTTCTTT	CASSQGYRSRTGGTAFF
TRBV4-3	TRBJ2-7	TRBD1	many	TGCGCCAGCAGCCGAGAAAGGGGACAGGGGTACGAGCAGTACTTC	CASSRERGQGYEQYF
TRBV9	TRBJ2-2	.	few	TGTGCCAGCGGAGGACAACTAATGACCGGGGAGCTGTTTTTT	CASGGQLMTGELFF
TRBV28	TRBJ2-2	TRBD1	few	TGTGCCAGCAGTTTACTCGGACAGGGCGGTTCCGGGGAGCTGTTTTTT	CASSLLGQGGSGELFF
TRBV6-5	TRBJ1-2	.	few	TGTGCCAGCAGTTACCGTGGGGATGGCTACACCTTC	CASSYRGDGYTF
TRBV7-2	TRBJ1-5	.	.	TGTGCCAGCAGCTTAGGTGGCGCATTTGGGAATCAGCCCCAGCATTTT	CASSLGGAFGNQPQHF
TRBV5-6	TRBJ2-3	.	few	TGTGCCAGCAGCTTGCGGGGCCCAGATACGCAGTATTTT	CASSLRGPDTQYF
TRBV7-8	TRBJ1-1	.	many	TGTGCCAGCAGCTTAATAAGGAACACTGAAGCTTTCTTT	CASSLIRNTEAFF
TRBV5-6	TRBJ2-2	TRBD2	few	TGTGCCAGCAGCACTGGACTAGCGGGATGGGGCACCGGGGAGCTGTTTTTT	CASSTGLAGWGTGELFF
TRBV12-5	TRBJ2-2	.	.	TGTGCTAGTGGTCCCTCCCAACCGGGACGGACCGGGGAGCTGTTTTTT	CASGPSQPGRTGELFF
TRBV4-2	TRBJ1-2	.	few	TGTGCCAGCAAATTATCAATGACGGGCAACTATGGCTACACCTTC	CASKLSMTGNYGYTF
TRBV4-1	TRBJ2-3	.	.	TGCGCCAGCAGCCGAGAGGAGTTGGCAGATACGCAGTATTTT	CASSREELADTQYF